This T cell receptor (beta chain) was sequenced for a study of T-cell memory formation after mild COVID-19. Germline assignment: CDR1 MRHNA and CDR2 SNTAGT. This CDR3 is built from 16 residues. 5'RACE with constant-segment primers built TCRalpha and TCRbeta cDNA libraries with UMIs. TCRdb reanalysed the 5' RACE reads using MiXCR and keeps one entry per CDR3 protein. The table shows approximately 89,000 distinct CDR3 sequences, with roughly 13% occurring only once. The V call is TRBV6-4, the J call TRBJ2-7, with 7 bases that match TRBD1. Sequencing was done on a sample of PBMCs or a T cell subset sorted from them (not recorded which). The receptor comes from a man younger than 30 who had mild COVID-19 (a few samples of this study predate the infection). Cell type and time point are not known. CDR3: CASSDRDSVLTYGQYV. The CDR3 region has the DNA TGTGCCAGCAGTGACCGGGACAGCGTATTGACTTACGGGCAGTACGTC.